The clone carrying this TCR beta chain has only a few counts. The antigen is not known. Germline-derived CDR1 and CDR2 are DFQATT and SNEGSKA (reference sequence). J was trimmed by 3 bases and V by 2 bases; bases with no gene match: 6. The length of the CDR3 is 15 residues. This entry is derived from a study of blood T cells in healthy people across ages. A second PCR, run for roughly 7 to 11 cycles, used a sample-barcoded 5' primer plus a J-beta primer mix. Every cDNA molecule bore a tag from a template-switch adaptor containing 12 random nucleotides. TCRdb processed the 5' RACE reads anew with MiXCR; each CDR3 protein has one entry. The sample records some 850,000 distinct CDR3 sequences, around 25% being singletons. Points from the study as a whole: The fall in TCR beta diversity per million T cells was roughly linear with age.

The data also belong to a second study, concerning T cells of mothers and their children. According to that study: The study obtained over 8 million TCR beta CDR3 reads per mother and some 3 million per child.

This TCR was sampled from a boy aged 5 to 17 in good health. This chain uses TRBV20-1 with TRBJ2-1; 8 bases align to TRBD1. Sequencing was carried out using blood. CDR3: CSARRTGTIYNEQFF. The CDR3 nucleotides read TGCAGTGCTAGACGGACAGGGACGATCTACAATGAGCAGTTCTTC.